Listed below are T cell receptor beta chains from one sample, sequenced in a study of Tregs in tolerant kidney transplant recipients. TCRdb keeps only in-frame clones here, not all; method: immunoSEQ multiplex PCR. Among around 78,000 clones, 85% to 95% were seen once, and the ten largest hold 0.34%. This specimen was Tregs from blood, taken before the transplant. These receptors were obtained from a human donor who received a combined kidney and bone marrow transplant. The CDR3 runs from the conserved cysteine through the conserved F or W. A D gene is named only where the DNA matches it firmly.

J,D,V,CDR3
TRBJ2-3,NA,TRBV5-1,CASSLATGADTQYF
TRBJ1-2,TRBD1,TRBV5-4,CAISREGAGDYGYTF
TRBJ1-2,NA,TRBV11-2,CASSYGSNYGYTF
TRBJ2-3,TRBD2,TRBV9,CASSVSGRTDTQYF
TRBJ1-1,TRBD1,TRBV28,CASTLPRGEAFF
TRBJ1-2,TRBD1,TRBV19,CASSSTPGQGHYGYTF
TRBJ1-5,NA,TRBV6-6,CASSYGGGGNQPQHF
TRBJ2-6,NA,TRBV6-6,CASSYGTGLGANVLTF
TRBJ2-3,NA,TRBV2,CASSDPRTRLTDTQYF
TRBJ2-1,NA,TRBV15,CATSRDRAERGRVEQFF
TRBJ2-3,NA,TRBV21-1,CASSKVLVTDTQYF
TRBJ2-7,NA,TRBV30,CAWSRVAYEQYF
TRBJ1-5,NA,TRBV2,CASSDPPLPQHF
TRBJ2-7,TRBD1,TRBV28,CASSFRGRGLEQYF
TRBJ2-3,NA,TRBV5-4,CASSASRVRGTDTQYF
TRBJ1-1,TRBD1,TRBV19,CASRGQGGTEAFF
TRBJ1-2,TRBD1,TRBV6-4,CASSTGTGARGYTF
TRBJ2-3,TRBD2,TRBV5-8,CASSFGLASTDTQYF
TRBJ1-1,NA,TRBV6-6,CASSYSLPGGKRAFF
TRBJ2-7,NA,TRBV2,CASRGLTRGYEQYF
TRBJ2-5,NA,TRBV11-1,CASSLEETQYF
TRBJ2-1,NA,TRBV9,CASSLSSGLYNEQFF
TRBJ2-3,NA,TRBV4-1,CASSPNRVAQYF
TRBJ2-7,NA,TRBV9,CASSPGGLGEQYF
TRBJ1-1,TRBD1,TRBV10-1,CASSPGTGTEAFF
TRBJ1-4,TRBD1,TRBV30,CAWSPGTGFYEKLFF
TRBJ2-3,NA,TRBV7-3,CASSVGGGTDTQYF
TRBJ1-2,NA,TRBV28,CASSLGRSYTF
TRBJ2-3,NA,TRBV10-3,CATQRATGLPGTDTQYF
TRBJ1-1,NA,TRBV5-1,CASSLRTMNTEAFF
TRBJ2-1,TRBD2,TRBV5-5,CASSLGTSGTLLNEQFF
TRBJ2-3,NA,TRBV11-3,CASARWKEDTQYF
TRBJ2-3,NA,TRBV11-1,CASSPPSYTDTQYF
TRBJ2-7,TRBD2,TRBV4-2,CASSQARLAGGVGQYF
TRBJ2-7,TRBD2,TRBV13,CASSHAGTSGSPYEQYF
TRBJ2-3,TRBD2,TRBV5-6,CASSLKGGARLRGYF
TRBJ2-7,NA,TRBV7-2,CASSLVGTGPSYEQYF
TRBJ2-7,TRBD1,TRBV10-3,CAISATGFDEQYF
TRBJ1-5,NA,TRBV6-6,CASADRGVASNQPQHF
TRBJ1-1,NA,TRBV28,CASRSGQNTEAFF
TRBJ1-2,TRBD1,TRBV19,CASSMKKTGGVRGYTF
TRBJ2-7,TRBD2,TRBV7-2,CASSLGGRVYEQYF
TRBJ1-4,NA,TRBV15,CATSRDWPGAGEKLFF
TRBJ2-5,TRBD1,TRBV28,CASTPPSHRGRETQYF
TRBJ1-4,NA,TRBV19,CASGGEKLFF
TRBJ2-7,NA,TRBV5-1,CASSPGLLGEQYF
TRBJ2-3,TRBD2,TRBV9,CASSALAGVADTQYF
TRBJ1-5,NA,TRBV6-5,CASSPTNPSLPQHF
TRBJ2-1,NA,TRBV5-4,CASSPDPPRKNEQFF
TRBJ2-1,NA,TRBV4-3,CASSQEVWLNNEQFF
TRBJ1-4,NA,TRBV5-1,CASSLGQGLEKLFF
TRBJ2-2,NA,TRBV29-1,CSVAFSGNTGELFF
TRBJ2-7,NA,TRBV5-1,CASRDSSSYEQYF
TRBJ2-1,TRBD2,TRBV28,CASTGGRHEQFF
TRBJ2-6,NA,TRBV10-3,CAIKTGAGANVLTF